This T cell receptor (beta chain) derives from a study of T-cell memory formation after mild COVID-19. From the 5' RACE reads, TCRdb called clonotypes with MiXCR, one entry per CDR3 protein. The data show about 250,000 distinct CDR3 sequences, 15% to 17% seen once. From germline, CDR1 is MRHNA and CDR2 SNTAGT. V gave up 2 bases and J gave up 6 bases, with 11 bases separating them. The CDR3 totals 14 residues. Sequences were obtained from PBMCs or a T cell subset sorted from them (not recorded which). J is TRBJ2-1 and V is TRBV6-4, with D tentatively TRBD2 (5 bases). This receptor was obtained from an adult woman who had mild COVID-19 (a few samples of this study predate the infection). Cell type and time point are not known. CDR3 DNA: TGTGCCAGCAGTGACAGGGCGGGTACCAATGAGCAGTTCTTC. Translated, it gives CASSDRAGTNEQFF.